Following are 10 T cell receptor beta chains from one sample sequenced in a study of shared clonotypes between healthy human individuals. Some clones are missing from TCRdb's copy, which holds only in-frame ones; the method was immunoSEQ multiplex PCR. The sample has some 1,900,000 clones; about 95% are singletons. Naive CD8 cells comprised CD45RO-negative, CCR7-positively selected cells, excluding terminally differentiated effector memory CD45RA+ cells. Sequencing was carried out using naive CD8+ T cells sorted from blood. The receptors stem from a man aged 18-30 years in good health.

The rearrangement joins TRBV19 to TRBJ1-6; 9 positions match TRBD1. This CDR3 region has 14 residues. V trimming: 6 bases; J trimming: 13 bases; junction bases outside the gene matches: 10. The germline gives CDR1 LNHDA, CDR2 SQIVND (reference sequence). The CDR3 sequence: CASSLGTGLLPLHF. CDR3 nucleotides: TGTGCCAGTAGCCTTGGGACAGGGCTTTTGCCCCTCCACTTT.

This clone showed up just once. The chain couples TRBV9 to TRBJ2-1; TRBD2 matches at 8 bases. This CDR3 comprises 13 residues. Germline lookup yields CDR1 SGDLS and CDR2 YYNGEE. V shed 0 bases and J 16 bases; nucleotides not matched to a gene: 9. Here the CDR3 reads CASSVGGAGVKFF. CDR3 nucleotide sequence: TGTGCCAGCAGCGTAGGTGGAGCGGGGGTGAAATTCTTC.

The chain couples TRBV5-4 to TRBJ1-4; TRBD1 matches at 7 bases. The CDR3 covers 17 residues. V shed 0 bases, J shed 7 bases, and the junction held 12 bases outside the gene matches. Looked up from germline, CDR1 is SGHNT and CDR2 is YYREEE (reference sequence). The CDR3 sequence: CASSLGGETGLSEKLFF. CDR3 bases: TGTGCCAGCAGCTTGGGCGGAGAGACAGGGCTTAGTGAAAAACTGTTTTTT.

The chain uses TRBV28 and TRBJ1-5; possibly TRBD1 for D (6 bases). V gave up 3 bases and J gave up 5 bases, with 14 bases separating them. This CDR3 spans 15 amino acids. The germline V gene has CDR1 MDHEN and CDR2 SYDVKM. CDR3 coding DNA: TGTGCCAGCAGTTTGTTTAGGGGGTCAGATCAGCCCCAGCATTTT. Protein sequence: CASSLFRGSDQPQHF.

The rearrangement links TRBV6-6 to TRBJ2-2; either TRBD1 or TRBD2 may fit D (5 bases each). CDR3 length equals 14 residues. Germline V gene sequence: CDR1 MNHNY, CDR2 SVGAGI (reference sequence). The V gene lost 6 bases and the J gene lost 6 bases, with 14 bases spanning the gap. CDR3 residues: CASSSPGTAGELFF. The CDR3 DNA sequence: TGTGCCAGCAGCTCCCCCGGGACCGCCGGGGAGCTGTTTTTT.

The chain uses TRBV10-1 and TRBJ2-7; TRBD1 matches 7 bases. V gave up 10 bases and J gave up 2 bases; unmatched junction bases: 8. The CDR3 is made up of 13 amino acids. Germline V gene lookup returns CDR1 WNHNN and CDR2 SYGVQD (reference sequence). DNA for the CDR3: TGCGCCACCGCCGGGACAGATACCTACGAGCAGTACTTC. This encodes CATAGTDTYEQYF.

The chain employs TRBV5-1 and TRBJ1-6; TRBD1 is a possible D gene (6 bases). V lost 1 base and J lost 5, with 10 bases in between. Germline V gene data show CDR1 as SGHRS and CDR2 as YFSETQ. This CDR3 has 15 amino acids. Here the CDR3 DNA reads TGCGCCAGCAGCTTGACGTCAGGGGATAATTCACCCCTCCACTTT. Amino acids: CASSLTSGDNSPLHF.

V gene TRBV29-1 combines with J gene TRBJ1-1, with no clear D. There are 13 residues in the CDR3. The germline CDR1 and CDR2 sequences are SQVTM and ANQGSEA. V was shortened by 6 bases and J by 0 bases, with 11 bases between the two germline ends. CDR3 nucleotide sequence: TGCAGCGTCTTCGACACATTGAACACTGAAGCTTTCTTT. Protein product: CSVFDTLNTEAFF.

Turning to this clone: One junction end disagrees with the germline gene, perhaps due to a read error. The rearrangement links TRBV5-8 to TRBJ1-5; unclear D gene. The germline V gene has CDR1 SGHTS and CDR2 YDEGEE. This CDR3 has 13 residues. CDR3 bases: TGTGCCAGCAGCCCTTATAGCAATCAGTCCCAGCATTTT. The encoded protein is CASSPYSNQSQHF.

V and J are TRBV4-3 and TRBJ2-7, with D maybe TRBD1 (6 bases). The CDR3 loop spans 17 amino acids. V lost 8 bases and J 3 bases, leaving 26 bases between the germline ends. Germline V lookup: CDR1 LGHNA, CDR2 YSLEER. Here the CDR3 DNA reads TGCGCCAGCTGTGACCGGGACACCCTTCCGTCCGGCTACGAGCAGTACTTC. Amino acid sequence: CASCDRDTLPSGYEQYF.